The 5 T cell receptor beta chains below come from one sample, sequenced in a study of cytomegalovirus exposure and HLA in healthy donors. Primers: 60 Vbeta forward and 13 Jbeta reverse. TCRdb's table, derived via immunoSEQ multiplex PCR, lists solely in-frame clones and lacks some. The table has around 100,000 clones, 75% to 85% seen once; the top ten hold over 4%. The sample taken for sequencing was PBMCs. These receptors all stem from a female donor in good health and CMV-seropositive.

The rearrangement joins TRBV5-1 to TRBJ1-1; D possibly corresponds to TRBD1 (5 bases). Germline CDR1 SGHRS, CDR2 YFSETQ. V lost 4 bases and J 4 bases, leaving 14 bases between the germline ends. This CDR3 is 14 amino acids long. In DNA, the CDR3 is TGCGCCAGCAGCCAAGGGGTATCGGGCACTGAAGCTTTCTTT. Translating it yields CASSQGVSGTEAFF.

This chain links TRBV30 with TRBJ2-2; 9 nucleotides match TRBD1. Per germline, CDR1 GTSNPN and CDR2 SVGIG (reference sequence). With 6 bases clipped from V and 2 bases from J, the junction kept 10 bases outside the gene matches. There are 16 residues in the CDR3. This chain's CDR3 is CACPGQGLINTGELFF. CDR3 sequence (DNA): TGTGCCTGCCCGGGACAGGGTTTAATTAACACCGGGGAGCTGTTTTTT.

The gene calls are TRBV28 and TRBJ1-1; D unresolved. V lost 4 bases to trimming and J lost 5 bases, with 14 bases between them. This CDR3 spans 14 amino acids. Per germline, CDR1 MDHEN and CDR2 SYDVKM. The CDR3 DNA sequence: TGTGCCAGCAGTTCGACTGCTTCGAGGACTGAAGCTTTCTTT. Encoded protein: CASSSTASRTEAFF.

V is TRBV5-1 and J is TRBJ1-2; a weak D match, TRBD1 (6 bases). This CDR3 has 15 amino acids. The V gene lost 3 bases and the J gene lost 8 bases, with 20 bases spanning the gap. Germline CDR1 SGHRS, CDR2 YFSETQ. The CDR3 nucleotides are TGCGCCAGCAGCTCCCAGCGGGGGCAGGGCGGGGGCTACACCTTC. It specifies CASSSQRGQGGGYTF.

The rearrangement links TRBV4-1 to TRBJ2-7, with a possible D match to TRBD2 (5 bases). The CDR3 runs 15 residues. V lost 4 bases and J 3 bases, leaving 16 bases between the germline ends. CDR1 and CDR2 from the germline V gene are MGHRA and YSYEKL. The CDR3: CASSRHDTSGYEQYF. The CDR3 nucleotides are TGCGCCAGCAGCCGCCACGACACGAGCGGCTACGAGCAGTACTTC.